This T cell receptor beta chain was retrieved from a study of blood T cell repertoires in COVID-19. Whole-study context: Donors in the United States, Italy and Spain gave samples during acute or convalescent COVID-19. T cells, B-cell-depleted T cells, or PBMCs supplied cDNA or gDNA.

In the authors' methods: Amplification with reference gene primers provided the estimates of nucleated cell counts. Produced via immunoSEQ multiplex PCR; TCRdb's table is partial and in-frame only. V, J and clone size are those of that table, while D and trimming were read from the DNA. The repertoire has about 79,000 clones, 80% to 90% of them found once; the top ten carry over 11%. In germline, CDR1 is LNHDA, CDR2 SQIVND (reference sequence). Trimming took off 3 bases at V and 7 bases at J, with 16 bases between the two ends. This CDR3 region has 16 residues. The source material was peripheral blood. The V call is TRBV19, the J call TRBJ1-6; D gene ambiguous. This clonotype originated in a man in his 70s with active or convalescent COVID-19. DNA for the CDR3: TGTGCCAGTAGTATCCGAAGCAGGTCAGAAAATTCACCCCTCCACTTT. Translation gives CASSIRSRSENSPLHF.